The source of this T cell receptor beta chain is a study of memory CD4+ T cells and cytomegalovirus serostatus. Turning to the study itself: This sample comes from healthy Belgian adults, several CMV seropositive, 24 seronegative.

Study-level findings and limits: About 40% of the roughly 150 known CMV-associated TCRbeta sequences appeared in CD4+ memory. A US-trained random forest predicted CMV serostatus with median AUC 0.91.

The sort gate was single viable CD3+CD4+CD8-CD45RO+ cells for memory CD4+ T cells. Serostatus was set by detecting CMV pp150, pp28, p38, p52 IgG. Germline values: CDR1 SNHLY, CDR2 FYNNEI. This CDR3 spans 15 amino acids. Trimming pared 4 bases from V and 0 bases from J, leaving 13 bases between. Comment on this clone: Its antigen is still unknown.

The table came from immunoSEQ multiplex PCR; TCRdb's copy has only in-frame clones and leaves some out. The table includes under 70,000 clones, around 80% detected once. Source material: memory CD4+ T cells from blood. This TCR was recovered from an adult in good health and CMV-seronegative. V is TRBV2 and J is TRBJ2-7, with a possible D match to TRBD2 (6 bases). The CDR3 coding sequence is TGTGCCAGCAGTGCTACGGCGGGATCCTCCTACGAGCAGTACTTC. Protein: CASSATAGSSYEQYF.